Included here is one T cell receptor (beta chain) sequence, with context. This sample was included in a study of monozygotic twins with inflammatory bowel disease. TCRdb reprocessed the 5' RACE reads; each CDR3 protein has one entry and no DNA is given. The sample includes 440,000 or so distinct CDR3 sequences. This CDR3 has 13 amino acids. Germline assignment: CDR1 SNHLY and CDR2 FYNNEI. The source material was blood. V is TRBV2 and J is TRBJ1-5. This clonotype originated in a human donor with ulcerative colitis or Crohn's disease, or a healthy co-twin of an affected twin (not recorded which). CDR3: CASSERLGRALHF.